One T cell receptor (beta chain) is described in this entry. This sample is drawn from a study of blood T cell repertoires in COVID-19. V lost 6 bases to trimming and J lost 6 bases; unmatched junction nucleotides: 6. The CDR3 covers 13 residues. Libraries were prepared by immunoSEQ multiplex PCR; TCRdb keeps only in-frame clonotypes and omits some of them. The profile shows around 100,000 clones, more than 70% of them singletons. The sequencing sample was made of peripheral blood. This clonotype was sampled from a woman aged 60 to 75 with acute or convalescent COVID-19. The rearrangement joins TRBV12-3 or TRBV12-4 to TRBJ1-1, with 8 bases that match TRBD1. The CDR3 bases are TGTGCCAGCAGCGGAGCGGACAGGGCTGAAGCTTTCTTT. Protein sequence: CASSGADRAEAFF.